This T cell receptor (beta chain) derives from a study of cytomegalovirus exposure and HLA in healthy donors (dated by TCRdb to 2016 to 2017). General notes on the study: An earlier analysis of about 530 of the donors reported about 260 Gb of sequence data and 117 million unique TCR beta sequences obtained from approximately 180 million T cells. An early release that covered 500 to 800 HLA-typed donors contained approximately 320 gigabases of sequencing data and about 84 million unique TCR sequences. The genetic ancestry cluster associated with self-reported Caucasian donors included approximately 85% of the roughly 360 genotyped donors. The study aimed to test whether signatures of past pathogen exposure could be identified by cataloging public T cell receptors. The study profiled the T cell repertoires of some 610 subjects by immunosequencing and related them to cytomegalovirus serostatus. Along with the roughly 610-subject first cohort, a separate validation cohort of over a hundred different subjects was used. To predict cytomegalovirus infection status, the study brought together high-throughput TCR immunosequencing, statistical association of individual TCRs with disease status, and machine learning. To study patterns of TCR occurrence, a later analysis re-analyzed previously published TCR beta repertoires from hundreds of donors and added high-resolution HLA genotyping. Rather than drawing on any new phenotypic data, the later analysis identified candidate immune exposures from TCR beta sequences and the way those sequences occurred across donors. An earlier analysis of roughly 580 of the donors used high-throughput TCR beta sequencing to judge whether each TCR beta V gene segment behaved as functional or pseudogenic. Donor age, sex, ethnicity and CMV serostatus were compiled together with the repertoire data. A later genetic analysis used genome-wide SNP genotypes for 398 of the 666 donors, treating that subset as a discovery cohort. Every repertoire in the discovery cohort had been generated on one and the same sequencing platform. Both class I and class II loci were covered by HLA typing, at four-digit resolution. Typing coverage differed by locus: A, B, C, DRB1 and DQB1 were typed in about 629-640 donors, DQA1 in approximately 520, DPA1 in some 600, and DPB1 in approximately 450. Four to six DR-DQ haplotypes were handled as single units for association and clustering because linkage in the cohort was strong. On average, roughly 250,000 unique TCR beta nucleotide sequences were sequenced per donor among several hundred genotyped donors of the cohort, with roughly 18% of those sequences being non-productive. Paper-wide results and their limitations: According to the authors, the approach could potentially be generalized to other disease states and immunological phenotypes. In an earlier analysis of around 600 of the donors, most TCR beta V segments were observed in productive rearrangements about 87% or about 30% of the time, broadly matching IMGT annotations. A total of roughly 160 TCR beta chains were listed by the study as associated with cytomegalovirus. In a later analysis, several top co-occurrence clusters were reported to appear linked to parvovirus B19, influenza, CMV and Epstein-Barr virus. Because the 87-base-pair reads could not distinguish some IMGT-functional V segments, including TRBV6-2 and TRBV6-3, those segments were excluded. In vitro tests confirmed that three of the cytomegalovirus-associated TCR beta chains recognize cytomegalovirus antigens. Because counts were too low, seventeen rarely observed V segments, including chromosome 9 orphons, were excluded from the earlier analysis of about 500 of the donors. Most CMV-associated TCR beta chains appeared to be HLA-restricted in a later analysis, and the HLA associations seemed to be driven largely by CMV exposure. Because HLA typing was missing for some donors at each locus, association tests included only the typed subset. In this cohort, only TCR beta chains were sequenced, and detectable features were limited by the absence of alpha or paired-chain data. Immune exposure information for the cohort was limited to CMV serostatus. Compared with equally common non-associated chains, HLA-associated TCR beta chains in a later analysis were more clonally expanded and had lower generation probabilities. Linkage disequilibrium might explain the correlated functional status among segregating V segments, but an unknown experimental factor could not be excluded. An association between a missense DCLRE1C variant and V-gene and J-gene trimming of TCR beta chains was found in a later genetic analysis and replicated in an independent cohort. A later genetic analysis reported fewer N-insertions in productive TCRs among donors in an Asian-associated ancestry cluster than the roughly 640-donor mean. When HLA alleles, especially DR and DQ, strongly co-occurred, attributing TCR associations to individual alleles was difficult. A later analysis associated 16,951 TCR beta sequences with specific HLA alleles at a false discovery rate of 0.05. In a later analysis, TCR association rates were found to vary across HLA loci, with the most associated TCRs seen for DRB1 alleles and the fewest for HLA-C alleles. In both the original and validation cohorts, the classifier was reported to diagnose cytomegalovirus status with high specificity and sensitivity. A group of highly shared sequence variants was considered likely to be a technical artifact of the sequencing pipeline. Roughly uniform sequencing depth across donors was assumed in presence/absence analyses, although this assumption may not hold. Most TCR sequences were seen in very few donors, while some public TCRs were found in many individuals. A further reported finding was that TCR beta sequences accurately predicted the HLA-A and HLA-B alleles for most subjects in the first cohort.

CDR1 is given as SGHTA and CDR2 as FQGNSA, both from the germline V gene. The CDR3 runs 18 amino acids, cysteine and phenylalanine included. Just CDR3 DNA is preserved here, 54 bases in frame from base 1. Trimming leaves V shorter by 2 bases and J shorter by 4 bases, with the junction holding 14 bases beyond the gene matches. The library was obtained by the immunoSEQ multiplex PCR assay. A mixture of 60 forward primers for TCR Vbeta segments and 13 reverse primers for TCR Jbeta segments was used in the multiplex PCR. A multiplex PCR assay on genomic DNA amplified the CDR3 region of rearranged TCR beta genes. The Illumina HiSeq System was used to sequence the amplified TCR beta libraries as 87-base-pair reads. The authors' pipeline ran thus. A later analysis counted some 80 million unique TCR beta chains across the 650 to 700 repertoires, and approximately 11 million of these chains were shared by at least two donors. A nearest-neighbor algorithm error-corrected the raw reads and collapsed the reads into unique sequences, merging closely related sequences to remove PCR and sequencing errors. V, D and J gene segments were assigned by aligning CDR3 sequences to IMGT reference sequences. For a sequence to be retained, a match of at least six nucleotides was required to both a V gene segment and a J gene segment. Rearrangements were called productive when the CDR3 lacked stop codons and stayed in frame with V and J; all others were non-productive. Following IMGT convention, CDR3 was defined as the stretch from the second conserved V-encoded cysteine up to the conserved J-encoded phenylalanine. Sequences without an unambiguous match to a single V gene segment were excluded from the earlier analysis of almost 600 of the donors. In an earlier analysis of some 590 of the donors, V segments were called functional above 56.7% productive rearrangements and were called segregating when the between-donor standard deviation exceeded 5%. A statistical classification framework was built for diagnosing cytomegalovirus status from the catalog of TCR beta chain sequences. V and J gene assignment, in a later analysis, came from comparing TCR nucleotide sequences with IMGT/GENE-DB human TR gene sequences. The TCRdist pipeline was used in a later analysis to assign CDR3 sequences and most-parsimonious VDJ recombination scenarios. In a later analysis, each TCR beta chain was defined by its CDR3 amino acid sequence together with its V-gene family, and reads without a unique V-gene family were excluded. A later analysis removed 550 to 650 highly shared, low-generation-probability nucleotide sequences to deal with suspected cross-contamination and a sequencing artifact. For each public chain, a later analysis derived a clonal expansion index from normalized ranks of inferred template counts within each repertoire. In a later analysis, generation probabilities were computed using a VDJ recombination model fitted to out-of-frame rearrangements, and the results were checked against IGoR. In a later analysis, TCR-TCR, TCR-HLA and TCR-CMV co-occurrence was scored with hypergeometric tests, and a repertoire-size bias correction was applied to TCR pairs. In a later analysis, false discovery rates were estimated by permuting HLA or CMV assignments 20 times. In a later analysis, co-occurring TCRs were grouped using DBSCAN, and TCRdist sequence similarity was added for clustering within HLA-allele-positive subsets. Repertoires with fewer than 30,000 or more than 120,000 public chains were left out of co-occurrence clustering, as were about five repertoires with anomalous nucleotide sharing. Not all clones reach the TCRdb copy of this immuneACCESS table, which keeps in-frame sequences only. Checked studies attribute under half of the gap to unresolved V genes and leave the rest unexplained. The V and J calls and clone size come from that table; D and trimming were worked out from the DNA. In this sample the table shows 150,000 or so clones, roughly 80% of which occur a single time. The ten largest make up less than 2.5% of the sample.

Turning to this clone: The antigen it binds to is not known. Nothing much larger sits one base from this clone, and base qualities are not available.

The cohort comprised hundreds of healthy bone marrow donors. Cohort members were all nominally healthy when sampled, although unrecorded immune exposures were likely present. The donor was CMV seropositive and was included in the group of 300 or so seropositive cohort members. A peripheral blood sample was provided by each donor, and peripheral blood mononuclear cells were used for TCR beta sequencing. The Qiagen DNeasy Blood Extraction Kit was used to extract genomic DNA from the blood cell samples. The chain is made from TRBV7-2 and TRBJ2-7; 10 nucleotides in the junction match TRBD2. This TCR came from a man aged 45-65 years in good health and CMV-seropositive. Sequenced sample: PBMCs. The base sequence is TGTGCCAGCAGCTTAATTATCCTAGCGGGGGTCCCTAGGTACGAGCAGTACTTC. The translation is CASSLIILAGVPRYEQYF.